The source of this T cell receptor beta chain is a study of blood T cell repertoires in COVID-19. Self-reported history from a screening survey and questionnaire set each donor's cohort. Within the 2 weeks before study entry, each person in the exposed group met a COVID-19 case. Original processing notes: Using reference gene primer amplification, nucleated cell counts were estimated. The protocol was immunoSEQ multiplex PCR, while the TCRdb copy is restricted to in-frame clones and leaves out a portion. D and trimming come from the DNA, and the V and J calls and clone size come from that table. The repertoire holds roughly 380,000 clones, roughly 90% seen once, with 1% in the top ten. The length of the CDR3 is 15 residues. Germline assignment: CDR1 LNHDA and CDR2 SQIVND (reference sequence). Between the trimmed V and J ends, which lost 5 bases and 2 bases, there was a span of 16 bases.

The rearrangement uses TRBV19 and TRBJ2-7; maybe TRBD1 (5 bases). The clonotype was recovered from a woman in her thirties who had been exposed to COVID-19. The sample comprised PBMCs or T cells enriched from blood (not recorded which). The CDR3 nucleotides read TGTGCCAGTAGTTATGATACAGGTTCCCCCTACGAGCAGTACTTC. Its translation: CASSYDTGSPYEQYF.